One and the same sample provided the 7 T cell receptor beta chains below, sequenced in a study of control samples from healthy donors and cancer patients. Data came from immunoSEQ multiplex PCR; TCRdb stores just in-frame clones and leaves some out. The table has about 100,000 clones, more than 85% seen once. Sequenced input: blood. The source is a young man in good health.

This chain links TRBV6-5 with TRBJ1-2, with unresolved D. Trimming removed 0 bases at V and 7 bases at J, with 9 bases between. CDR1 is MNHEY, CDR2 SVGAGI, per germline. The CDR3 extends over 13 amino acids. The CDR3 loop reads CASSYSKPVGYTF. The DNA of the CDR3 is TGTGCCAGCAGTTACTCGAAGCCAGTTGGCTACACCTTC.

J is TRBJ2-2 and V is TRBV7-8, with 9 bases identical to TRBD2. Trimming cost V 4 bases and J 10 bases; bases outside gene matches: 4. There are 13 residues in the CDR3. Germline assignment: CDR1 SGHVS and CDR2 FQNEAQ. The chain's CDR3 is CASSSGTSKELFF. CDR3 bases: TGTGCCAGCAGCTCCGGGACTAGCAAGGAGCTGTTTTTT.

The V call is TRBV27, the J call TRBJ2-1; D is possibly TRBD1 (6 bases). The CDR3 runs to 18 residues. In germline, CDR1 is MNHEY, CDR2 SMNVEV (reference sequence). Trimming removed 0 bases at V and 2 bases at J, with 17 bases between. CDR3 nucleotides: TGTGCCAGCAGTTTATCGGACAGATCGGAATTAGCCTACAATGAGCAGTTCTTC. As protein: CASSLSDRSELAYNEQFF.

This chain connects TRBV6-2 or TRBV6-3 to TRBJ2-4; 8 nucleotides match TRBD1. The CDR3 covers 15 residues. After removal of 4 bases from V and 5 bases from J, the junction contained 7 bases not matched to a gene. CDR1 and CDR2 from the germline V gene are MNHEY and SVGEGT. CDR3 sequence reads: CASSSDRGGQNIQYF. The CDR3 DNA reads TGTGCCAGCAGTTCCGACAGGGGAGGACAAAACATTCAGTACTTC.

This clone occurred once. The rearrangement uses TRBV19 and TRBJ2-2, with D tentatively TRBD2 (7 bases). The CDR3 length is 15 residues. CDR1 and CDR2 from the germline V gene are LNHDA and SQIVND (reference sequence). V lost 2 bases and J lost 5, with 12 bases in between. In nucleotides, the CDR3 is TGTGCCAGTAGTATATTCGGGGGGCAAACCGGGGAGCTGTTTTTT. This gives the protein CASSIFGGQTGELFF.

The rearrangement links TRBV3-1 (or the pseudogene TRBV3-2) to TRBJ1-6; D call uncertain. The CDR3 loop spans 15 amino acids. The germline CDR1 and CDR2 sequences are LGHDT and YNNKEL (reference sequence). V lost 1 base, J lost 7 bases, and 11 bases lay in between. CDR3 loop: CASSQGPTTNSPLHF. The CDR3 nucleotides read TGTGCCAGCAGCCAAGGGCCAACCACGAATTCACCCCTCCACTTT.

V is TRBV6-2 or TRBV6-3 and J is TRBJ1-1; D is unclear. This CDR3 has 16 residues. Trimming left V 5 bases short and J 0 bases short, with 16 bases between. Germline V lookup: CDR1 MNHEY, CDR2 SVGEGT. The CDR3: CASSPQYADVNTEAFF. The CDR3 region has the DNA TGTGCCAGCAGTCCACAGTATGCGGATGTGAACACTGAAGCTTTCTTT.